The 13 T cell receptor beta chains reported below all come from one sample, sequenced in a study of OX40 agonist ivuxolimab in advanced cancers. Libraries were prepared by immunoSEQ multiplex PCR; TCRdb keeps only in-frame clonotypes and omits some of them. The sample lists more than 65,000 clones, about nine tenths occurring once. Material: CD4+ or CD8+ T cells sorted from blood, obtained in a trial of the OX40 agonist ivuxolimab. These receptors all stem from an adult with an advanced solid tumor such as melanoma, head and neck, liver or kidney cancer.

The CDR3 region is CASSGGLAGGIYNEQFF. In DNA form, the CDR3 reads TGTGCCAGCAGTGGAGGACTAGCGGGAGGGATATACAATGAGCAGTTCTTC. The chain carries TRBV6-1 and TRBJ2-1; 15 bases line up with TRBD2. Germline V gene lookup returns CDR1 MNHNS and CDR2 SASEGT. V lost 4 bases to trimming and J lost 4 bases; unmatched junction nucleotides: 5. The length of the CDR3 is 17 residues.

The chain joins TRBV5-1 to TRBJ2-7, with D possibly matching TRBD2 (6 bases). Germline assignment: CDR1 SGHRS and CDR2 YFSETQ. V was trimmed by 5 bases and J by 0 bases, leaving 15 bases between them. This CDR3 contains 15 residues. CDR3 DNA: TGCGCCAGCAGACTAACTAGCAGTAGCTCCTACGAGCAGTACTTC. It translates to CASRLTSSSSYEQYF.

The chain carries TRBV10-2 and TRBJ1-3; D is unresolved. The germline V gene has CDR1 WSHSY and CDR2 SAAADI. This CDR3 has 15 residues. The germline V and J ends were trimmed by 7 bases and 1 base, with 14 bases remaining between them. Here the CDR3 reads CASMDRRRSGNTIYF. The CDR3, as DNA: TGCGCCAGCATGGACCGGAGAAGGTCTGGAAACACCATATATTTT.

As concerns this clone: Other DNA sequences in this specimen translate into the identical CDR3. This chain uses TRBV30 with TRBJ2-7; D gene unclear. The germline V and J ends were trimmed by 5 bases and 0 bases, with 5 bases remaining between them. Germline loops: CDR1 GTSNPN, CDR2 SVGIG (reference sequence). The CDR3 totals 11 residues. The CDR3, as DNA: TGTGCCTGGGGCAGCTCCTACGAGCAGTACTTC. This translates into CAWGSSYEQYF. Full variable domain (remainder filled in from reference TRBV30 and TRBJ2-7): SQTIHQWPATLVQPVGSPLSLECTVEGTSNPNLYWYRQAAGRGLQLLFYSVGIGQISSEVPQNLSASRPQDRQFILSSKKLLLSDSGFYLCAWGSSYEQYFGPGTRLTVT.

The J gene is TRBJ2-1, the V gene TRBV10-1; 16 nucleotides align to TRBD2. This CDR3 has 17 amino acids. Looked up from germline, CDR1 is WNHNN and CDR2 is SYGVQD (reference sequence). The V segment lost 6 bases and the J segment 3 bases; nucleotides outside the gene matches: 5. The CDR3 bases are TGCGCCAGCAGCGGGACTAGCGGGAGGGCCGTCTACAATGAGCAGTTCTTC. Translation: CASSGTSGRAVYNEQFF.

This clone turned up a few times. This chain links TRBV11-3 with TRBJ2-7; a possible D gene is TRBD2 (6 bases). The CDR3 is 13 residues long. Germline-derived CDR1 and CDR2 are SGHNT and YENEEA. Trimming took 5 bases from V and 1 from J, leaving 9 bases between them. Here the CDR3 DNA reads TGTGCCAGCAGCCCCGGGACTTCCTACGAGCAGTACTTC. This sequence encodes CASSPGTSYEQYF. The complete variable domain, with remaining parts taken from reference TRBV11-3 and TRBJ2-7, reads EAGVVQSPRYKIIEKKQPVAFWCNPISGHNTLYWYLQNLGQGPELLIRYENEEAVDDSQLPKDRFSAERLKGVDSTLKIQPAELGDSAVYLCASSPGTSYEQYFGPGTRLTVT.

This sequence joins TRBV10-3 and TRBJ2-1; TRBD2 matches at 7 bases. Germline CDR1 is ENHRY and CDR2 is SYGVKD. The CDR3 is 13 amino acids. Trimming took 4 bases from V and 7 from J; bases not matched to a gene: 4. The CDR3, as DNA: TGTGCCATCAGTGGGTCGGGGGGAAATGAGCAGTTCTTC. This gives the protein CAISGSGGNEQFF.

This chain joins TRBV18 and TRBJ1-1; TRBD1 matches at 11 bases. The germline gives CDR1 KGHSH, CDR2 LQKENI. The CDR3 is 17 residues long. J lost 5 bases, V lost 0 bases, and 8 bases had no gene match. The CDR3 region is CASSPPGQGAAGTEAFF. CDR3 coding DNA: TGTGCCAGCTCACCACCCGGACAGGGGGCCGCCGGGACTGAAGCTTTCTTT.

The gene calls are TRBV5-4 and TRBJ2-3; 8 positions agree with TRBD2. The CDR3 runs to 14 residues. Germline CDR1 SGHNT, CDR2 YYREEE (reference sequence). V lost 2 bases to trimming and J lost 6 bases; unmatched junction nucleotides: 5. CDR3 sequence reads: CASSFGLAEDTQYF. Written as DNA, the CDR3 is TGTGCCAGCAGCTTCGGACTAGCAGAGGATACGCAGTATTTT.

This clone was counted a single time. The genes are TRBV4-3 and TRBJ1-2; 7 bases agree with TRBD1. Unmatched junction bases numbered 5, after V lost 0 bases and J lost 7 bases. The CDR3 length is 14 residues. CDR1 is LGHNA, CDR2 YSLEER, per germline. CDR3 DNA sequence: TGCGCCAGCAGCCAAGATACAGGGGTTGCTGGCTACACCTTC. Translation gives CASSQDTGVAGYTF.

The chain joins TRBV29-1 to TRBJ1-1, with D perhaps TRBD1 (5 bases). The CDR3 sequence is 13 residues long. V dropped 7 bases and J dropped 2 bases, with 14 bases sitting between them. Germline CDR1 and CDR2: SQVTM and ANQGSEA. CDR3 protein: CSGYRTVNTEAFF. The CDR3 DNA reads TGCAGCGGCTACAGGACTGTTAACACTGAAGCTTTCTTT.

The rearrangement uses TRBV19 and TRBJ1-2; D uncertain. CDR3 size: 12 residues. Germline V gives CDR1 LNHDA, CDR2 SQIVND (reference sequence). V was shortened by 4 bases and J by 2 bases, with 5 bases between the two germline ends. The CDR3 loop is CASSTPNYGYTF. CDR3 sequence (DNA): TGTGCCAGTAGTACCCCGAACTATGGCTACACCTTC.

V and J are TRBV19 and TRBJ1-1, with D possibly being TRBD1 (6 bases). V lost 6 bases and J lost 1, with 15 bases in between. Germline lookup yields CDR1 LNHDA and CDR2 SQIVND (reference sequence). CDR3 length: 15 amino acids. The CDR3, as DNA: TGTGCCAGTAGGGGGGAGACAGGAAGGAACACTGAAGCTTTCTTT. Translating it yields CASRGETGRNTEAFF.